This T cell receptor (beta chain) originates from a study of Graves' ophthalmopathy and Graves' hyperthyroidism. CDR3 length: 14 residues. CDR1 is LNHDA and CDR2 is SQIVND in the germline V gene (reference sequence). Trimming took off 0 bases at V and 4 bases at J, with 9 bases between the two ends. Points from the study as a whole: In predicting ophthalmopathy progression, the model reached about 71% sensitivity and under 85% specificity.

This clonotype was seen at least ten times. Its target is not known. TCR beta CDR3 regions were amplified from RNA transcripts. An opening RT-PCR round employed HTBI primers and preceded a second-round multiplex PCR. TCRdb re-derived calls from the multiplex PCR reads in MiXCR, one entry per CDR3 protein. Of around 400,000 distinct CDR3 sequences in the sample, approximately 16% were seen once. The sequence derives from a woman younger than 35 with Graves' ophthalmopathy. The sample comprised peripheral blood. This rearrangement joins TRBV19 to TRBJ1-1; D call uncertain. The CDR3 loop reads CASSIDNRPTEAFF. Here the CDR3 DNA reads TGTGCCAGTAGTATAGACAACAGACCCACTGAAGCTTTCTTT.